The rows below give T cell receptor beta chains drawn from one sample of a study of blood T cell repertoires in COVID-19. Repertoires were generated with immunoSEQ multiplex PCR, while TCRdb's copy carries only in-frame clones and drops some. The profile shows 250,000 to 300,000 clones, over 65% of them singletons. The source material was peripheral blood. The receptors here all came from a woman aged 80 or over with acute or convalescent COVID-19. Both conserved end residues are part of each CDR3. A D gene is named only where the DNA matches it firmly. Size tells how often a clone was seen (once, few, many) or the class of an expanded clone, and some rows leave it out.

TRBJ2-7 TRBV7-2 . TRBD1 TGTGCCAGCAGCTTAAGACAGGGCCCCTACGAGCAGTACTTC CASSLRQGPYEQYF
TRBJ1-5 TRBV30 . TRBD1 TGTGCCTGGAGTGCGGCAGGGGGACAGCCCCAGCATTTT CAWSAAGGQPQHF
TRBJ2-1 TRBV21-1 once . TGTGCCAGCAGCAAAGATCCTCTAGGGGGTCCTTACAATGAGCAGTTCTTC CASSKDPLGGPYNEQFF
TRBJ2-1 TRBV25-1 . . TGTGCCAGCAGGGCTCCAAGCGGGCGCTCCTACAATGAGCAGTTCTTC CASRAPSGRSYNEQFF
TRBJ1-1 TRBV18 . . TGTGCCAGCTCACCCCGGGGGGGGCGAAGGTGGGACACTGAAGCTTTCTTT CASSPRGGRRWDTEAFF
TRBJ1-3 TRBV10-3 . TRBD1 TGTGCCATCAGTGAGGGGACAGCCGGAAACACCATATATTTT CAISEGTAGNTIYF
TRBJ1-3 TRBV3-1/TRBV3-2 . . TGTGCCAGCAGCCACCTAGGGAGGGGAAACACCATATATTTT CASSHLGRGNTIYF
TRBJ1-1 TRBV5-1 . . TGCGCCAGCAGTACCGACTGGAACACTGAAGCTTTCTTT CASSTDWNTEAFF
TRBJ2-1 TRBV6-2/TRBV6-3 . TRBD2 TGTGCCAGCAGTTCCGGGACTAGCGGGAGTCGTGAGCAGTTCTTC CASSSGTSGSREQFF
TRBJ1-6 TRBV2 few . TGTGCCAGCAGTGACAGGGGCGCTTATTCACCCCTCCACTTT CASSDRGAYSPLHF
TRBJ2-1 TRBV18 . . TGTGCCAGCTCACCGGGGCTCACCTACAATGAGCAGTTCTTC CASSPGLTYNEQFF
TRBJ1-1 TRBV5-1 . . TGCGCCAGCAGCCAAGGGGGTTCTGAAGCTTTCTTT CASSQGGSEAFF
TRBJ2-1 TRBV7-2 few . TGTGCCAGCAGCTCCCAAGCGGGCGTCTCCTACAATGAGCAGTTCTTC CASSSQAGVSYNEQFF
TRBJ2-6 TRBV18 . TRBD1 TGTGCCAGCTCACCCGGGACAGCGAACACCGGGGCCAACGTCCTGACTTTC CASSPGTANTGANVLTF
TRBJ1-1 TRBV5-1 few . TGCGCCAGCAGCTTGGAAGGCTCCGGGACTATAGCTTTCTTT CASSLEGSGTIAFF
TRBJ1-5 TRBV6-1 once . TGTGCCAGCAGTGAAGATCGGGGATACTATAGCAATCAGCCCCAGCATTTT CASSEDRGYYSNQPQHF
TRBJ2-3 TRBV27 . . TGTGCCAGCAGTTTCGCGGCGGGCCGCACAGATACGCAGTATTTT CASSFAAGRTDTQYF
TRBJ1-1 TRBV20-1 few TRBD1 TGCAGTGCTAGTTTGGGACAGGGGATAATGAACACTGAAGCTTTCTTT CSASLGQGIMNTEAFF
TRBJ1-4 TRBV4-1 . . TGCGCCAGCAGCCAAGTGAGGTCGAATGAAAAACTGTTTTTT CASSQVRSNEKLFF
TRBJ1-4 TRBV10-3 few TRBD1 TGTGCCATCAGTGAGTCGGAGGGGGCGAATCTGTTTTTT CAISESEGANLFF
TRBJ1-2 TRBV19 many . TGTGCCAGTACCCCGCAACCGGGGACACCAGGGTCTAACTATGGCTACACCTTC CASTPQPGTPGSNYGYTF
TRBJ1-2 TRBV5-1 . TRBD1 TGCGCCAGCAGCCTCGGGACAGACTATGGCTACACCTTC CASSLGTDYGYTF
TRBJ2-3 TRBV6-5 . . TGTGCCAGCAGTCCCGACACCTCCCTCACAGATACGCAGTATTTT CASSPDTSLTDTQYF
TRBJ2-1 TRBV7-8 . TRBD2 TGTGCCAGCAGACTAGCGGGGGAGTACAATGAGCAGTTCTTC CASRLAGEYNEQFF
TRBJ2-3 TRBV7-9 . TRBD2 TGTGCCAGCAGCTTCGGGGGAGGGACAGATACGCAGTATTTT CASSFGGGTDTQYF
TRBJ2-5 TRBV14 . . TGTGCCAGCAGCCAGCGGCCCGAAGAGACCCAGTACTTC CASSQRPEETQYF
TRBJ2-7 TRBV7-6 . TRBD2 TGTGCCAGCAGCCCCCGGTGGACTAGCGCGGCCTACGAGCAGTACTTC CASSPRWTSAAYEQYF
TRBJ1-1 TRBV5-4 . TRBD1 TGTGCCAGCAGCCCCCGACAGGGGGCGGGGACTGAAGCTTTCTTT CASSPRQGAGTEAFF
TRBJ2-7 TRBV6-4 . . TGTGCCAGCAGCCACCCAGCGGACGAGCAGTACTTC CASSHPADEQYF
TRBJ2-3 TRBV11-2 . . TGTGCCAGCAGCCGTACACGGGGGTCAGATACGCAGTATTTT CASSRTRGSDTQYF
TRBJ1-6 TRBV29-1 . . TGCAGCGTTGGGGACGGGGGTGATAATTCACCCCTCCACTTT CSVGDGGDNSPLHF
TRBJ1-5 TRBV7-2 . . TGTGCCAGCAGCTCGACAGGCAATCAGCCCCAGCATTTT CASSSTGNQPQHF
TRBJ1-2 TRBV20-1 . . TGCAGTGCTAGTTTTCGTGACATATTTTTTGGGCGCTATGGCTACACCTTC CSASFRDIFFGRYGYTF
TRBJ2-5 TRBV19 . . TGTGCCAGTAGTGGGTGGGGCAGAGAGACCCAGTACTTC CASSGWGRETQYF
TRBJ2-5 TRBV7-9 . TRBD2 TGTGCCAGCAGCCCTAGACTAGCGGGGCTCCAAGAGACCCAGTACTTC CASSPRLAGLQETQYF
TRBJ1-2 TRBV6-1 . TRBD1 TGTGCCAGCAGTGAAGCACCAGGGGGCTCGAGCTATGGCTACACCTTC CASSEAPGGSSYGYTF
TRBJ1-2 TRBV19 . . TGTGCCAGTACCCAGGGGTACGGGGAGTCCTATGGCTACACCTTC CASTQGYGESYGYTF
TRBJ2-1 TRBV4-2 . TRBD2 TGTGCCAGCAGCCAAGGGGGGGGTTACAATGAGCAGTTCTTC CASSQGGGYNEQFF
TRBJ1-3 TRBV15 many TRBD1 TGTGCCACCAGCACCCCCCCTGGGACAGGGCGCCTCTCTGGAAACACCATATATTTT CATSTPPGTGRLSGNTIYF
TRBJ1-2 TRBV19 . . TGTGCCAGTAGTATAACAGGGATCAGCTATGGCTACACCTTC CASSITGISYGYTF
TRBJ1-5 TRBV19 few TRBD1 TGTGCCAGTAGTAGGACAGGGGGCGAGCCCCAGCATTTT CASSRTGGEPQHF
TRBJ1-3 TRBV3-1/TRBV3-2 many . TGTGCCAGCAGTCAAGGAGGATACTCTGGAAACACCATATATTTT CASSQGGYSGNTIYF
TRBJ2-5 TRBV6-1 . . TGTGCCAGCAGTGAAATCCGCGGTACTGGGACCCAGTACTTC CASSEIRGTGTQYF
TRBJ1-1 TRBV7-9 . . TGTGCCAGCGCAATACAGGGCCTGAACACTGAAGCTTTCTTT CASAIQGLNTEAFF
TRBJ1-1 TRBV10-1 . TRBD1 TGCGCCAGCAGTGGTTTAAGGACAGGGCAGACTGAAGCTTTCTTT CASSGLRTGQTEAFF
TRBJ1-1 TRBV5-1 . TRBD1 TGCGCCAGCTCGGGACAGGGGGGAAACACTGAAGCTTTCTTT CASSGQGGNTEAFF
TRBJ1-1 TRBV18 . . TGTGCCAGCTCACCTAAAGCTGGGGCAGGGTATGAAGCTTTCTTT CASSPKAGAGYEAFF
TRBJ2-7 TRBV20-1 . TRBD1 TGCAGTGCTAGTGGGACAGGGGACACCTACGAGCAGTACTTC CSASGTGDTYEQYF
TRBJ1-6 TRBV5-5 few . TGTGCCAGCAGCCCGGGAGCTAATTCACCCCTCCACTTT CASSPGANSPLHF
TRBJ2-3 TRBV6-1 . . TGTGCCAGCAGTGAAACCCGCGCTAGCGGCACAGATACGCAGTATTTT CASSETRASGTDTQYF
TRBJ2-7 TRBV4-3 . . TGCGCCAGCAGCTACAGGGAGGGAGACGAGCAGTACTTC CASSYREGDEQYF
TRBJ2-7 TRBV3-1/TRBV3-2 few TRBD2 TGTGCCAGCAGAAAAGCTAGCGGGGGACCCTACGAGCAGTACTTC CASRKASGGPYEQYF
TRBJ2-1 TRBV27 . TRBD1 TGTGCCAGCAGCCCGGGACAGGGTTTTAGTTTGATTAATGAGCAGTTCTTC CASSPGQGFSLINEQFF
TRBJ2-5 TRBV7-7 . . TGTGCCAGCAGCCCAGGGGGGTGGGAGACCCAGTACTTC CASSPGGWETQYF
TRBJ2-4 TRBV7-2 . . TGTGCCAGCAGCTTCCCCGGGAAAAACATTCAGTACTTC CASSFPGKNIQYF
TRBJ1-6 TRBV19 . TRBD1 TGTGCCAGTAGTCTACAGGGGATCCTCTCGGATTCACCCCTCCACTTT CASSLQGILSDSPLHF
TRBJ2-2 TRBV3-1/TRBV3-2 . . TGTGCCAGCAGCCAACTTGGGGGGGGCTTGGACACCGGGGAGCTGTTTTTT CASSQLGGGLDTGELFF
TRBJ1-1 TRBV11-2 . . TGTGCCAGCAGCTCAGGGTACGACACTGAAGCTTTCTTT CASSSGYDTEAFF
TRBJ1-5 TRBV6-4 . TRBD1 TGTGCCAGCAGCGACAGGGTTCCGGGGAGCAATCAGCCCCAGCATTTT CASSDRVPGSNQPQHF